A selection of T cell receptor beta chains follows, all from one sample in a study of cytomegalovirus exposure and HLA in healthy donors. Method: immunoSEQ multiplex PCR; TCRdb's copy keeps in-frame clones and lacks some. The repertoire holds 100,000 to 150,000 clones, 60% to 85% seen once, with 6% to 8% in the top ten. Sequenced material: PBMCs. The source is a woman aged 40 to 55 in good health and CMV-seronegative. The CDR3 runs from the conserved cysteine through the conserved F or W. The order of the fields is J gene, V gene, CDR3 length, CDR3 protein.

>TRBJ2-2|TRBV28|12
CAAGGHTGELFF
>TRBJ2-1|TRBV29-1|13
CSVASGMYNEQFF
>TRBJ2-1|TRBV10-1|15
CASSEGLAGRNEQFF
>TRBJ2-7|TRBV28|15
CASSFRGTRGYEQYF
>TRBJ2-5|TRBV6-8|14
CASSYSRGPETQYF
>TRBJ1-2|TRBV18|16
CASSPRQGPANYGYTF
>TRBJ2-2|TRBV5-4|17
CASSLASGRAFTGELFF
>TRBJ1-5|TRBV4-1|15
CASSRTENSNQPQHF
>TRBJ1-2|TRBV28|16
CASSLERQGLNYGYTF
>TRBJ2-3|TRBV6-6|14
CASSYSLSTDTQYF
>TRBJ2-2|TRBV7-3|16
CASSPRGTANTGELFF
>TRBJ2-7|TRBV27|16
CASSLSGGAGPYEQYF
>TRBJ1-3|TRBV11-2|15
CASSFHASSGNTIYF
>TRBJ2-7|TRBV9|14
CASSTGLLDHEQYF
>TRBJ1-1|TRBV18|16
CASSPNRMGQDTEAFF
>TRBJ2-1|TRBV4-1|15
CASSQGFTQGKSWFF
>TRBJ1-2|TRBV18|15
CASSPGTGANYGYTF
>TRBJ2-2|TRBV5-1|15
CASSLALVGSGELFF
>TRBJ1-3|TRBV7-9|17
CSSSLGPVRNSGNTIYF
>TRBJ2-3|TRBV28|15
CASPPLAGAPDTQYF
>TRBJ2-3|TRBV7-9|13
CASSRQGKDTQYF
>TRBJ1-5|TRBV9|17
CASSLGGAATSNQPQHF
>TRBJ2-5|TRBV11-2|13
CASSLGLAETQYF
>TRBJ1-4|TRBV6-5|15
CASSEGGGLREKLFF
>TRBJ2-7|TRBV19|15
CASSKTSGPTYEQYF
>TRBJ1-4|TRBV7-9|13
CASSHGQGGKLFF
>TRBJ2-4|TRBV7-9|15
CASSLASGRAGDQYF
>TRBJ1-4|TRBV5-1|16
CASSPNGDRDNEKLFF
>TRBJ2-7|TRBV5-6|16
CASSLAGLAGHYEQYF
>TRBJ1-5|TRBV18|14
CASSPDSSNQPQHF
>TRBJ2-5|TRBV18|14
CASSPAGRGSEQYF
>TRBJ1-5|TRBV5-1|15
CASSSGDRINQPQHF
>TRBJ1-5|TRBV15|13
CATSNWGGQPQHF
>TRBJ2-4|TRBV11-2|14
CASSHRTGENSQYF
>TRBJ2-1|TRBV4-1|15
CASSPPGGDDNEQFF
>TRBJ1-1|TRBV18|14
CASSPGDQSKEAFF
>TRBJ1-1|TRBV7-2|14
CASSLRGLNTEAFF
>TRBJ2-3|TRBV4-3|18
CASSQDSFPGSSTDTQYF
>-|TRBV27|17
CASSLTPPRRVTYEQYF
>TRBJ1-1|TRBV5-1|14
CASSTAQGSTEAFF
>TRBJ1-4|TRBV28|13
CASRGGASEKLFF
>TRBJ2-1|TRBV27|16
CASAYSPGTGVNEQFF